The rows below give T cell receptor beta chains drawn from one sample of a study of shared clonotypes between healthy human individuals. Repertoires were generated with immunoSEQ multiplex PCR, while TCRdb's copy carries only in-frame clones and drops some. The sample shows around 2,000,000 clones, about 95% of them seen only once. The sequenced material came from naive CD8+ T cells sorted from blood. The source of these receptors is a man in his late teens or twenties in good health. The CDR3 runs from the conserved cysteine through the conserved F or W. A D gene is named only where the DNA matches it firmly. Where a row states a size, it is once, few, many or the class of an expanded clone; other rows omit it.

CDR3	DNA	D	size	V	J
CASSGRGEGGEKLFF	TGTGCCAGTTCAGGACGGGGGGAAGGGGGTGAAAAACTGTTTTTT	NA	once	TRBV19	TRBJ1-4
CASSQWTGAYNEQFF	TGTGCCAGTAGTCAATGGACAGGGGCCTACAATGAGCAGTTCTTC	TRBD1	NA	TRBV19	TRBJ2-1
CASSEQGETYEQYF	TGTGCCAGCAGTGAACAGGGGGAAACCTACGAGCAGTACTTC	TRBD1	NA	TRBV6-1	TRBJ2-7
CASSPPGGRSYEQYF	TGTGCCAGCAGCCCCCCTGGCGGGAGGTCTTACGAGCAGTACTTC	TRBD2	few	TRBV6-5	TRBJ2-7
CASSISGETEAFF	TGTGCCAGCAGTATATCAGGGGAAACTGAAGCTTTCTTT	NA	once	TRBV27	TRBJ1-1
CASSVEDSAYEQYF	TGTGCCAGCAGCGTAGAGGACTCGGCCTACGAGCAGTACTTC	NA	NA	TRBV9	TRBJ2-7
CASGGGSQETQYF	TGTGCCAGCGGGGGAGGGTCACAAGAGACCCAGTACTTC	TRBD2	NA	TRBV27	TRBJ2-5
CASSYSGTGYPEQYF	TGTGCCAGCAGTTACTCGGGGACAGGGTACCCCGAGCAGTACTTC	TRBD1	NA	TRBV6-5	TRBJ2-7
CATAGRVDSYEQYF	TGTGCCACCGCGGGCCGGGTAGACTCCTACGAGCAGTACTTC	NA	once	TRBV5-4	TRBJ2-7
CASSTPTRAGGANVLTF	TGTGCCAGCAGTACCCCGACTCGGGCCGGTGGGGCCAACGTCCTGACTTTC	NA	NA	TRBV28	TRBJ2-6
CASSSTGEVNEQYF	TGTGCCAGCAGCTCGACAGGGGAAGTCAACGAGCAGTACTTC	TRBD1	NA	TRBV13	TRBJ2-7
CASSFAGGQETQYF	TGTGCCAGCAGCTTCGCTGGGGGCCAAGAGACCCAGTACTTC	NA	NA	TRBV7-9	TRBJ2-5
CASLGGDTQYF	TGTGCCAGCTTGGGAGGGGATACGCAGTATTTT	TRBD2	NA	TRBV2	TRBJ2-3
CASSEVGGRAGGEQYF	TGTGCCAGCAGTGAAGTAGGCGGGAGGGCCGGTGGCGAGCAGTACTTC	TRBD2	NA	TRBV6-1	TRBJ2-7
CASSGDSTEAFF	TGTGCCAGCAGCGGGGACAGTACTGAAGCTTTCTTT	TRBD1	NA	TRBV6-1	TRBJ1-1
CASSQDMGQIAFF	TGTGCCAGCAGCCAAGATATGGGACAAATCGCTTTCTTT	NA	NA	TRBV4-2	TRBJ1-1
CASSPRTSGYNEQFF	TGTGCCAGCAGCCCTCGGACTAGCGGCTACAATGAGCAGTTCTTC	TRBD2	NA	TRBV7-9	TRBJ2-1
CASSVSSQGPQETQYF	TGCGCCAGCAGTGTTAGCTCCCAGGGTCCGCAAGAGACCCAGTACTTC	NA	NA	TRBV10-2	TRBJ2-5
CASSFQPVTEAFF	TGTGCCAGCAGCTTTCAGCCCGTGACTGAAGCTTTCTTT	NA	once	TRBV5-6	TRBJ1-1
CASSLVENTQYF	TGTGCCAGCAGCTTGGTGGAGAATACGCAGTATTTT	NA	NA	TRBV5-6	TRBJ2-3
CASSVGVEGVYEQYF	TGTGCCAGCAGCGTAGGTGTCGAAGGAGTGTACGAGCAGTACTTC	NA	once	TRBV9	TRBJ2-7
CASSVVSGRNYGYTF	TGTGCCAGCAGCGTAGTTTCGGGGCGGAACTATGGCTACACCTTC	NA	NA	TRBV9	TRBJ1-2
CASSIEGLPTNEQFF	TGTGCCAGTAGTATTGAGGGACTCCCAACTAATGAGCAGTTCTTC	NA	few	TRBV19	TRBJ2-1
CSVNGGTGYGYTF	TGCAGCGTTAATGGGGGGACAGGGTATGGCTACACCTTC	TRBD1	NA	TRBV29-1	TRBJ1-2
CASSPAGLYEQYF	TGTGCCAGCAGTCCCGCAGGGCTATACGAGCAGTACTTC	NA	NA	TRBV28	TRBJ2-7
CASGLVPLGLAFGELFF	TGTGCTAGTGGTTTGGTACCCTTGGGGCTAGCCTTCGGGGAGCTGTTTTTT	NA	NA	TRBV12-5	TRBJ2-2
CASSPNEGVYNEQFF	TGTGCCAGCTCGCCAAACGAGGGAGTCTACAATGAGCAGTTCTTC	NA	NA	TRBV18	TRBJ2-1
CASSHWGQGTDTQYF	TGTGCCAGCAGCCATTGGGGACAGGGAACAGATACGCAGTATTTT	TRBD1	NA	TRBV7-8	TRBJ2-3
CASSAGDTGATDTQYF	TGTGCCAGCAGCGCAGGGGATACGGGAGCCACAGATACGCAGTATTTT	NA	NA	TRBV9	TRBJ2-3
CASSQAPFGLSSYNSPLHF	TGCGCCAGCAGCCAAGCCCCCTTTGGGTTGAGCTCCTATAATTCACCCCTCCACTTT	NA	NA	TRBV4-1	TRBJ1-6
CASSPGPSTEAFF	TGTGCCAGCAGCCCGGGACCAAGCACTGAAGCTTTCTTT	NA	NA	TRBV7-3	TRBJ1-1
CASSIVGGLLSYNSPLHF	TGTGCCAGTAGTATTGTTGGCGGCCTCCTCTCCTATAATTCACCCCTCCACTTT	NA	NA	TRBV19	TRBJ1-6
CASSPLTSGFTYEQYF	TGTGCCAGCAGCCCTCTGACTAGCGGGTTTACCTACGAGCAGTACTTC	TRBD2	NA	TRBV7-8	TRBJ2-7
CAISWAINTEAFF	TGTGCCATCAGCTGGGCCATTAACACTGAAGCTTTCTTT	NA	NA	TRBV28	TRBJ1-1
CAWSLSGGGTEAFF	TGTGCCTGGAGTCTTTCGGGGGGTGGTACTGAAGCTTTCTTT	NA	NA	TRBV30	TRBJ1-1
CASSLGTGNQPQHF	TGTGCCAGCAGCTTGGGGACAGGCAATCAGCCCCAGCATTTT	TRBD1	NA	TRBV7-9	TRBJ1-5
CASSIGSARSPYEQYF	TGTGCCAGTAGTATCGGGTCGGCGAGATCCCCCTACGAGCAGTACTTC	NA	NA	TRBV19	TRBJ2-7
CASSIDHLGAVKETQYF	TGTGCCAGTAGTATAGACCACCTTGGGGCAGTAAAAGAGACCCAGTACTTC	NA	NA	TRBV19	TRBJ2-5
CASSSRTGFNQPQHF	TGTGCCAGCAGTTCCCGGACAGGGTTCAATCAGCCCCAGCATTTT	TRBD1	once	TRBV27	TRBJ1-5
CASSYFGTRTDTQYF	TGTGCCAGCAGTTACTTTGGGACCCGAACAGATACGCAGTATTTT	NA	once	TRBV6-6	TRBJ2-3
CASSQDRNDNEQFF	TGCGCCAGCAGCCAAGATCGGAACGATAATGAGCAGTTCTTC	NA	NA	TRBV4-3	TRBJ2-1
CASSTTYSEQFF	TGTGCCAGCAGTACCACTTACAGTGAGCAGTTCTTC	NA	NA	TRBV2	TRBJ2-1
CASSLSASSYNEQFF	TGCGCCAGCAGCTTGTCGGCTAGCTCCTACAATGAGCAGTTCTTC	NA	once	TRBV5-1	TRBJ2-1
CASSHSGANVLTF	TGTGCCAGCAGCCACTCTGGGGCCAACGTCCTGACTTTC	NA	NA	TRBV27	TRBJ2-6
CASSFGREFNYEQYF	TGTGCCAGCAGCTTTGGACGGGAGTTCAACTACGAGCAGTACTTC	NA	NA	TRBV5-6	TRBJ2-7
CATSRVLGGWDNEQFF	TGTGCCACCAGCAGAGTCCTGGGGGGTTGGGACAATGAGCAGTTCTTC	NA	once	TRBV15	TRBJ2-1
CASSVDASGSYEQYF	TGTGCCAGCAGCGTAGATGCGAGCGGGAGCTACGAGCAGTACTTC	TRBD2	NA	TRBV9	TRBJ2-7
CASSVGGEGEQFF	TGTGCCAGCAGCGTAGGGGGAGAGGGTGAGCAGTTCTTC	NA	NA	TRBV9	TRBJ2-1
CASSLSTGYYGTGELFF	TGTGCCAGCAGTTTGTCTACAGGGTATTATGGCACCGGGGAGCTGTTTTTT	NA	NA	TRBV25-1	TRBJ2-2
CASSDTGASYEQYF	TGTGCCAGCAGCGATACGGGGGCATCCTACGAGCAGTACTTC	NA	NA	TRBV9	TRBJ2-7
CASSVEGFYGYTF	TGTGCCAGCTCTGTGGAGGGCTTCTATGGCTACACCTTC	NA	NA	TRBV18	TRBJ1-2
CASSFKPGPGGEQYF	TGTGCCAGCAGCTTTAAACCGGGACCGGGGGGAGAGCAGTACTTC	TRBD2	NA	TRBV7-9	TRBJ2-7
CASSQDSWEGTLQETQYF	TGCGCCAGCAGCCAAGATAGTTGGGAGGGAACCCTCCAAGAGACCCAGTACTTC	TRBD2	NA	TRBV4-1	TRBJ2-5
CASSQGSMNGEAFF	TGCGCCAGCAGCCAAGGCAGCATGAACGGTGAAGCTTTCTTT	NA	NA	TRBV4-3	TRBJ1-1
CASSPTSGSRPYNEQFF	TGTGCCAGCAGTCCGACTAGCGGGAGTAGGCCCTACAATGAGCAGTTCTTC	TRBD2	NA	TRBV27	TRBJ2-1
CASSQEDGITTDTQYF	TGCGCCAGCAGCCAAGAGGACGGGATTACCACAGATACGCAGTATTTT	NA	NA	TRBV4-3	TRBJ2-3
CASSDMSSSYNSPLHF	TGTGCCAGCAGTGATATGTCTAGCTCCTATAATTCACCCCTCCACTTT	NA	NA	TRBV6-1	TRBJ1-6
CASSYGTGKIGIQYF	TGTGCCAGCAGCTATGGGACAGGGAAAATCGGCATTCAGTACTTC	TRBD1	once	TRBV7-9	TRBJ2-4